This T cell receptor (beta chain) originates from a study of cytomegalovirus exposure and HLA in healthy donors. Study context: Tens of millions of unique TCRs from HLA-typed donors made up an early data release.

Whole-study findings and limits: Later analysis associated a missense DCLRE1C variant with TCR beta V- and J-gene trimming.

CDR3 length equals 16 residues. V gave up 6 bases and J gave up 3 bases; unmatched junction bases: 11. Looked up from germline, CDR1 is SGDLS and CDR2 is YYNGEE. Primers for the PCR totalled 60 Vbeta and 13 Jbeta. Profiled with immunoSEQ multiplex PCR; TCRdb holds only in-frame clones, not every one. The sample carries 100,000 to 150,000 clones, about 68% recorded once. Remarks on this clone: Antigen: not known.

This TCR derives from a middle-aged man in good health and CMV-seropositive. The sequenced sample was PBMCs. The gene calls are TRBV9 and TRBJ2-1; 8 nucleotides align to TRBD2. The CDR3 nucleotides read TGTGCCAGCACCACCCTACCCGCGGGGGGCTACAATGAGCAGTTCTTC. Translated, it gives CASTTLPAGGYNEQFF. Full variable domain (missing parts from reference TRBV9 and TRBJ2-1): DSGVTQTPKHLITATGQRVTLRCSPRSGDLSVYWYQQSLDQGLQFLIQYYNGEERAKGNILERFSAQQFPDLHSELNLSSLELGDSALYFCASTTLPAGGYNEQFFGPGTRLTVL.